The 16 T cell receptor beta chains below were found in one sample sequenced in a study of OX40 agonist ivuxolimab in advanced cancers. The assay was immunoSEQ multiplex PCR, and TCRdb's table has in-frame clones only and misses some. The sample lists approximately 68,000 clones, roughly 83% occurring once. This specimen consisted of CD4+ or CD8+ T cells sorted from blood, obtained in a trial of the OX40 agonist ivuxolimab. These receptors were obtained from an adult with an advanced solid tumor such as melanoma, head and neck, liver or kidney cancer.

The CDR3 protein is CASGRGVKETQYF. The CDR3 DNA sequence: TGTGCCAGCGGACGGGGGGTGAAAGAGACCCAGTACTTC. The chain uses TRBV7-8 and TRBJ2-5, with 7 bases aligning to TRBD2. J was trimmed by 3 bases and V by 8 bases; bases with no gene match: 6. This CDR3 is 13 amino acids long. Germline V gene data show CDR1 as SGHVS and CDR2 as FQNEAQ. Drawing the rest from reference TRBV7-8 and TRBJ2-5, the complete variable domain is GAGVSQSPRYKVAKRGQDVALRCDPISGHVSLFWYQQALGQGPEFLTYFQNEAQLDKSGLPSDRFFAERPEGSVSTLKIQRTQQEDSAVYLCASGRGVKETQYFGPGTRLLVL.

Worth noting for this clone: The sample holds other DNA sequences that translate to the same CDR3. Here the CDR3 DNA reads TGTGCCAGCTCTCCCAGCGACAGCCCGGGTGGCTACACCTTC. It specifies CASSPSDSPGGYTF. The gene calls are TRBV18 and TRBJ1-2; possibly TRBD1 for D (5 bases). V lost 6 bases and J 7 bases, leaving 18 bases between the germline ends. Germline V lookup: CDR1 KGHSH, CDR2 LQKENI. The CDR3 runs 14 residues.

The chain links TRBV5-1 to TRBJ2-2; 8 nucleotides line up with TRBD2. V lost 5 bases and J lost 3; bases outside the gene matches: 3. The CDR3 extends over 14 amino acids. In germline, CDR1 is SGHRS, CDR2 YFSETQ. This CDR3 reads CASSRAGDTGELFF. Written as DNA, the CDR3 is TGCGCCAGCAGTCGAGCGGGGGACACCGGGGAGCTGTTTTTT.

The genes are TRBV6-5 and TRBJ1-2; D gene unclear. V dropped 4 bases and J dropped 0 bases, with 3 bases sitting between them. The CDR3 loop spans 12 amino acids. The V gene's germline CDR1 is MNHEY and CDR2 SVGAGI. This chain's CDR3 is CASSSPNYGYTF. The CDR3 DNA follows: TGTGCCAGCAGTTCCCCTAACTATGGCTACACCTTC.

V gene TRBV29-1 combines with J gene TRBJ2-2; D remains ambiguous. CDR1 and CDR2 (germline): SQVTM, ANQGSEA. Trimming shortened V by 4 bases and J by 1 base, and 7 bases separated the two germline ends. The length of the CDR3 is 13 residues. CDR3 residues: CSVARQNTGELFF. The CDR3 DNA follows: TGCAGCGTTGCTAGACAGAACACCGGGGAGCTGTTTTTT.

The chain couples TRBV20-1 to TRBJ2-3, with D unclear. The CDR3 contains 11 residues. The germline V and J ends were trimmed by 7 bases and 2 bases, with 7 bases remaining between them. CDR1 is DFQATT, CDR2 SNEGSKA, per germline (reference sequence). The CDR3 loop is CSGYYTDTQYF. The CDR3 coding sequence is TGCAGTGGTTATTACACAGATACGCAGTATTTT.

CDR3 nucleotides: TGTGCCAGTAGTATAGGGCTGCCGCCAGCCTACGAGCAGTACTTC. Translated, it gives CASSIGLPPAYEQYF. V usage is TRBV19 and J usage is TRBJ2-7; D is undetermined. V was pared by 1 base and J by 2 bases, with 12 bases between. This CDR3 contains 15 residues. Germline CDR1 and CDR2: LNHDA and SQIVND (reference sequence).

The chain recombines TRBV5-4 with TRBJ2-1; TRBD2 aligns across 12 bases. This CDR3 has 15 residues. V shed 0 bases and J 9 bases; nucleotides not matched to a gene: 4. Germline CDR1 and CDR2: SGHNT and YYREEE (reference sequence). CDR3 bases: TGTGCCAGCAGCTTGGGGACTAGCGGGAAGTCTGAGCAGTTCTTC. Amino acids: CASSLGTSGKSEQFF.

The chain couples TRBV28 to TRBJ2-7, with D unresolved. Germline CDR1 and CDR2: MDHEN and SYDVKM. This CDR3 comprises 13 residues. Trimming removed 6 bases at V and 2 bases at J, with 11 bases between. CDR3 sequence (DNA): TGTGCCAGCAGCCACGGCCCGACCTACGAGCAGTACTTC. Translated: CASSHGPTYEQYF.

The chain employs TRBV28 and TRBJ1-6, with 10 bases identical to TRBD1. The CDR3 has 14 residues. Trimming cost V 5 bases and J 8 bases; bases outside gene matches: 3. The germline CDR1 and CDR2 sequences are MDHEN and SYDVKM. The CDR3 protein is CASSIDRGHSPLHF. DNA for the CDR3: TGTGCCAGCAGTATAGACAGGGGGCATTCACCCCTCCACTTT.

The rearrangement uses TRBV11-2 and TRBJ1-6, with D unresolved. Between the trimmed V and J ends, which lost 0 bases and 4 bases, there was a span of 7 bases. Germline assignment: CDR1 SGHAT and CDR2 FQNNGV. The CDR3 extends over 15 amino acids. This chain's CDR3 is CASSLDPSYNSPLHF. The CDR3 DNA reads TGTGCCAGCAGCTTAGATCCTTCTTATAATTCACCCCTCCACTTT.

J is TRBJ2-7 and V is TRBV5-4; D might be TRBD2 (6 bases). V was shortened by 0 bases and J by 6 bases, with 10 bases between the two germline ends. Germline values: CDR1 SGHNT, CDR2 YYREEE (reference sequence). This CDR3 has 13 residues. The CDR3 bases are TGTGCCAGCAGCTTGGACAGGCGGGGCGAGCAGTACTTC. Amino acids: CASSLDRRGEQYF.

The V call is TRBV6-6, the J call TRBJ2-3; D tentatively reads TRBD1 or TRBD2 (6 bases each). V was clipped by 8 bases and J by 6 bases, with 15 bases between them. The CDR3 sequence is 13 residues long. The V gene's germline CDR1 is MNHNY and CDR2 SVGAGI (reference sequence). DNA for the CDR3: TGTGCCAGCCTCCGGGGGCCGGGGGATACGCAGTATTTT. Translation: CASLRGPGDTQYF.

The genes are TRBV5-1 and TRBJ2-7, with D uncertain. CDR3 size: 13 residues. Germline loops: CDR1 SGHRS, CDR2 YFSETQ. Trimming shortened V by 0 bases and J by 3 bases, and 7 bases separated the two germline ends. The CDR3 protein is CASSLGASYEQYF. CDR3 nucleotide sequence: TGCGCCAGCAGCTTGGGGGCGAGCTACGAGCAGTACTTC.

The rearrangement uses TRBV18 and TRBJ1-3, with D perhaps matching TRBD1 (5 bases). Deletions cut 6 bases from V and 0 bases from J, with 21 bases between. CDR1 KGHSH and CDR2 LQKENI come from the germline V gene. The CDR3 loop spans 18 amino acids. The CDR3: CASSRQSRQKSSGNTIYF. CDR3 sequence (DNA): TGTGCCAGCTCTCGTCAGTCGCGACAGAAGTCCTCTGGAAACACCATATATTTT.

This clone was observed a single time. The chain is built from TRBV9 and TRBJ2-3, with D perhaps given as TRBD1 or TRBD2 (5 bases each). V gave up 4 bases and J gave up 0 bases, with 9 bases separating them. The CDR3 extends over 14 amino acids. Germline values: CDR1 SGDLS, CDR2 YYNGEE. CDR3 sequence reads: CASSPRDSTDTQYF. DNA for the CDR3: TGTGCCAGCAGCCCCCGGGACAGCACAGATACGCAGTATTTT. Full variable domain (outside the CDR3, taken from reference TRBV9 and TRBJ2-3): DSGVTQTPKHLITATGQRVTLRCSPRSGDLSVYWYQQSLDQGLQFLIQYYNGEERAKGNILERFSAQQFPDLHSELNLSSLELGDSALYFCASSPRDSTDTQYFGPGTRLTVL.